One T cell receptor beta chain is described in this entry. This sample is drawn from a study of blood T cell repertoires in COVID-19. Across the study: Sources were T cells, B-cell-depleted T cells, or PBMCs; the material itself was cDNA or gDNA.

TCRdb's copy holds only in-frame clones and misses some; the assay was immunoSEQ multiplex PCR. Seen here are under 50,000 clones, 79% observed once, and the top ten hold approximately 23%. This CDR3 region has 15 residues. In germline, CDR1 is MNHNS, CDR2 SASEGT. V was clipped by 2 bases and J by 3 bases; unmatched bases: 5. The genes are TRBV6-1 and TRBJ2-7; TRBD1 aligns across 9 bases. Sequencing was performed on peripheral blood. This sequence was found in a man aged 70 or older with acute or convalescent COVID-19. The chain's CDR3 is CASSEWTGDIYEQYF. The DNA of the CDR3 is TGTGCCAGCAGTGAATGGACAGGGGACATCTACGAGCAGTACTTC.